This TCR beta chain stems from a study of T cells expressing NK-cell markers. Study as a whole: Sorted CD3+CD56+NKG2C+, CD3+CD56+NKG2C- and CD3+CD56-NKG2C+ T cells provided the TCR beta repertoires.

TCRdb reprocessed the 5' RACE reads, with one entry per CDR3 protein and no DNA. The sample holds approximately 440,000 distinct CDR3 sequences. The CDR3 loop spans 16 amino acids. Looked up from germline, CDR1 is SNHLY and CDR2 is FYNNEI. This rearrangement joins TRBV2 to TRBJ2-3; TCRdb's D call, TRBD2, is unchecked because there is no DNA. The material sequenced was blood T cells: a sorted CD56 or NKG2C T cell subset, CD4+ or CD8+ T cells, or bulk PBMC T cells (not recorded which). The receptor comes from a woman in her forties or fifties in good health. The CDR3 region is CASSDRLAGGGDTQYF. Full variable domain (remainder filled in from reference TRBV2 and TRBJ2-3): EPEVTQTPSHQVTQMGQEVILRCVPISNHLYFYWYRQILGQKVEFLVSFYNNEISEKSEIFDDQFSVERPDGSNFTLKIRSTKLEDSAMYFCASSDRLAGGGDTQYFGPGTRLTVL.